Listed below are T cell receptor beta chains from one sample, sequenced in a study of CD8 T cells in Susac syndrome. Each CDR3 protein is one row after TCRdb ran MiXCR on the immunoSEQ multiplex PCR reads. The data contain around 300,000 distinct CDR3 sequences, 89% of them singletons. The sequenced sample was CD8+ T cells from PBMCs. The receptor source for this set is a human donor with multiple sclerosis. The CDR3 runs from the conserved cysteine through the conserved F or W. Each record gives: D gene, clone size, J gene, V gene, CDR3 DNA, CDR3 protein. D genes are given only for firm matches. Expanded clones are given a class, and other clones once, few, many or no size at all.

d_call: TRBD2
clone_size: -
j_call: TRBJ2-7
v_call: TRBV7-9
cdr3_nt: TGTGCCAGCAGTTCAACTAGCGGGAGGGCCTACGAGCAGTACTTC
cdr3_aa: CASSSTSGRAYEQYF

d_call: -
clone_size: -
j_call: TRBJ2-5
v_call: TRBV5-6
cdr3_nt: TGTGCCAGCAGCTTAATTGTGGGGAGAGAGACCCAGTACTTC
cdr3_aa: CASSLIVGRETQYF

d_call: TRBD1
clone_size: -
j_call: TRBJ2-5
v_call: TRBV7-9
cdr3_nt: TGTGCCAGCAGCCCCCGGGACAGGGTAATGGAGACCCAGTACTTC
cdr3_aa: CASSPRDRVMETQYF

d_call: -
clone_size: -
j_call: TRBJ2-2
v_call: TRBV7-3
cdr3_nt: TGTGCCAGCAGCTCCCCGGGAACGGCCGGGGAGCTGTTTTTT
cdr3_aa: CASSSPGTAGELFF

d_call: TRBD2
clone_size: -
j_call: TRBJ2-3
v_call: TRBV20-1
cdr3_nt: TGCAGTGCTAGAGATCTCTGGAGCGGGAGGTCCTACCTCACAGATACGCAGTATTTT
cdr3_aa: CSARDLWSGRSYLTDTQYF

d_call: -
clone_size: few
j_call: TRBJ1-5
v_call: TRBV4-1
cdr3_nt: TGCGCCAGCAGCCAAGCGGTCACGGGCAATCAGCCCCAGCATTTT
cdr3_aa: CASSQAVTGNQPQHF

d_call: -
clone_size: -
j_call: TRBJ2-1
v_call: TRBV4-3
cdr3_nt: TGCGCCAGCAGCCAGGCGGGATTCTTTCCCAATGAGCAGTTCTTC
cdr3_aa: CASSQAGFFPNEQFF

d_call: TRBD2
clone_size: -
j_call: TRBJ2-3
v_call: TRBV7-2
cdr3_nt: TGTGCCAGCAGCGTCGCCGGGACTAGCGGGGGCGGGGATACGCAGTATTTT
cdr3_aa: CASSVAGTSGGGDTQYF

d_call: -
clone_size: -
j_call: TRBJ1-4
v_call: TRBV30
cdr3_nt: TGTGCCTGGGGGAATGAAAAACTGTTTTTT
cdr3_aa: CAWGNEKLFF

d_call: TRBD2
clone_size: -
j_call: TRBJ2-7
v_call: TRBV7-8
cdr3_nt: TGTGCCAGCAGCCACGGGACTAGCGGGAGGATCTCCTACGAGCAGTACTTC
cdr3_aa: CASSHGTSGRISYEQYF

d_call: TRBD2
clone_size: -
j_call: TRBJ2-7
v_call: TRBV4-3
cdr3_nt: TGCGCCAGCAGCCAAGATAGGTTCGAGGATGGGGGGGCCTACGAGCAGTACTTC
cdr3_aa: CASSQDRFEDGGAYEQYF

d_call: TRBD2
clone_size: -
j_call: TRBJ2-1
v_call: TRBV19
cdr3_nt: TGTGCCAGTAGTTTGGGCGGGAGGGCCAGGAATGAGCAGTTCTTC
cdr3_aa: CASSLGGRARNEQFF

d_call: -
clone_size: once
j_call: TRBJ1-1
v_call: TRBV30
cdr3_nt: TGTGCCTGGTTGGAGGATACTGAAGCTTTCTTT
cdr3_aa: CAWLEDTEAFF

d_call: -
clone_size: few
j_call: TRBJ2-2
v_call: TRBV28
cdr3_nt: TGTGCCAGCAGAATTATACCCTCCTCTCGGGCCAAGAACACCGGGGAGCTGTTTTTT
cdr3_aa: CASRIIPSSRAKNTGELFF

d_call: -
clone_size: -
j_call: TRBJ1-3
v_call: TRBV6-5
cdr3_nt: TGTGCCAGCAGTCCCAGTGTGAACTCTGGAAACACCATATATTTT
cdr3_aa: CASSPSVNSGNTIYF

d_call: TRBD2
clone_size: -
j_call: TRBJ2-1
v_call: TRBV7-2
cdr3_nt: TGTGCCAGCAGCTTAGCGCGGACTAGCTCCTACAATGAGCAGTTCTTC
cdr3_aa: CASSLARTSSYNEQFF

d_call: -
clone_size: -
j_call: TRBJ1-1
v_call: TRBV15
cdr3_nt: TGTGCCACCAGCGTGTTGACTTACACTGAAGCTTTCTTT
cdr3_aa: CATSVLTYTEAFF

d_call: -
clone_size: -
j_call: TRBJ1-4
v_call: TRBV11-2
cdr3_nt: TGTGCCAGTAGGCGGCTTAATGAAAAACTGTTTTTT
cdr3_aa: CASRRLNEKLFF

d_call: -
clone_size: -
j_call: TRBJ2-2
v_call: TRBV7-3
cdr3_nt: TGTGCCAGCAGCGCTCTAGGAAACACCGGGGAGCTGTTTTTT
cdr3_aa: CASSALGNTGELFF

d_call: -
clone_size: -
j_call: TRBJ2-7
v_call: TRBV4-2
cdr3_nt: TGTGCCAGCAGCCAAGCTCGGCAGGGGGGGTCCTACGAGCAGTACTTC
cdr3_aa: CASSQARQGGSYEQYF

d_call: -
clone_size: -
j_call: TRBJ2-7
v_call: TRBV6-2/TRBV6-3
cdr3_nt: TGTGCCAGCAGAACTAGCCCCGAGCAGTACTTC
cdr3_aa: CASRTSPEQYF

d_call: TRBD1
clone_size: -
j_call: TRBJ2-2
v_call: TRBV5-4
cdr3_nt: TGTGCCAGCAGCGCGGACAGGGTGGACGGGGAGCTGTTTTTT
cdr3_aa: CASSADRVDGELFF